The 15 T cell receptor beta chains below come from one sample, sequenced in a study of cytomegalovirus exposure and HLA in healthy donors. With 60 Vbeta and 13 Jbeta primers, the PCR was carried out. The protocol was immunoSEQ multiplex PCR, while the TCRdb copy is restricted to in-frame clones and leaves out a portion. Of 120,000 to 150,000 clones in the sample, around 80% were seen once. Sequencing input: PBMCs. These receptors were collected from a man between 40 and 49 years old in good health and CMV-seropositive.

The DNA of the CDR3 is TGTGCCAGCAGTGGGGACAGGGATGGTACGCAGTATTTT. Translating gives CASSGDRDGTQYF. The chain is built from TRBV2 and TRBJ2-3, with 9 bases that match TRBD1. Germline-derived CDR1 and CDR2 are SNHLY and FYNNEI. The ends lost 4 bases at V and 8 bases at J; junction bases unmatched: 4. The CDR3 is 13 residues long. Drawing the rest from reference TRBV2 and TRBJ2-3, the complete variable domain is EPEVTQTPSHQVTQMGQEVILRCVPISNHLYFYWYRQILGQKVEFLVSFYNNEISEKSEIFDDQFSVERPDGSNFTLKIRSTKLEDSAMYFCASSGDRDGTQYFGPGTRLTVL.

The CDR3 region is CASSWTGSIQPLHF. The CDR3 DNA is TGTGCCAGCAGTTGGACAGGGTCCATTCAACCCCTCCACTTT. The V gene is TRBV27, the J gene TRBJ1-6; TRBD1 aligns across 8 bases. Trimming took 4 bases from V and 12 from J; bases not matched to a gene: 8. There are 14 residues in the CDR3. CDR1 is MNHEY and CDR2 is SMNVEV in the germline V gene (reference sequence).

The chain joins TRBV4-2 to TRBJ2-2; TRBD2 aligns across 12 bases. Trimming took 0 bases from V and 4 from J; bases not matched to a gene: 3. CDR1 and CDR2 (germline): LGHNA, YNFKEQ. The length of the CDR3 is 17 residues. This CDR3 is CASSQDVLAGGTGELFF. The CDR3 DNA is TGTGCCAGCAGCCAAGATGTACTAGCGGGGGGCACCGGGGAGCTGTTTTTT.

This sequence joins TRBV6-6 and TRBJ1-1; 7 nucleotides align to TRBD1. With V trimmed by 5 bases and J by 1 base, 7 bases remained unmatched. The CDR3 consists of 15 residues. Germline-derived CDR1 and CDR2 are MNHNY and SVGAGI (reference sequence). CDR3 region: CASSRTGAANTEAFF. Here the CDR3 DNA reads TGTGCCAGCAGTCGAACAGGGGCTGCGAACACTGAAGCTTTCTTT.

This sequence joins TRBV4-1 and TRBJ2-4, with D tentatively TRBD1 (5 bases). From germline, CDR1 is MGHRA and CDR2 YSYEKL. Trimming stripped 3 bases from V and 1 base from J, with 19 bases between. The CDR3 is made up of 18 amino acids. The CDR3 spells CASSHDPPGPGAKNIQYF. In nucleotides, the CDR3 is TGCGCCAGCAGCCACGATCCCCCAGGGCCTGGGGCCAAAAACATTCAGTACTTC.

This clone has a handful of counts. This rearrangement joins TRBV29-1 to TRBJ1-1, with D perhaps TRBD1 (5 bases). The V and J ends lost 5 bases and 1 base respectively, with 8 bases between them. The CDR3 is made up of 12 amino acids. Germline V lookup: CDR1 SQVTM, CDR2 ANQGSEA. DNA for the CDR3: TGCAGCGTTCTAAGGGGGAACACTGAAGCTTTCTTT. Protein sequence: CSVLRGNTEAFF.

The rearrangement links TRBV28 to TRBJ2-7; the match to TRBD2 covers 11 bases. Germline CDR1 is MDHEN and CDR2 is SYDVKM. This CDR3 has 11 amino acids. The CDR3 sequence is CSTSGNYEQYF. The DNA for the CDR3 is TGTTCGACTAGCGGGAACTACGAGCAGTACTTC.

V and J are TRBV10-3 and TRBJ1-5; 8 nucleotides match TRBD1. Germline V gene data show CDR1 as ENHRY and CDR2 as SYGVKD. This CDR3 is 13 amino acids long. V trimming: 4 bases; J trimming: 7 bases; junction bases outside the gene matches: 3. CDR3 in DNA: TGTGCCATCAGTGTGGACAGGGCCCAGCCCCAGCATTTT. It specifies CAISVDRAQPQHF.

This clone was counted a single time. One end of the junction does not line up with germline, which may come from a read error. The J gene is TRBJ1-2, the V gene TRBV27; the D gene is possibly TRBD1 (6 bases). The CDR3 consists of 14 residues. Germline loops: CDR1 MNHEY, CDR2 SMNVEV (reference sequence). CDR3 amino acids: CASSLSGVNYGYTF. The CDR3, as DNA: TGTGCCAGCAGTCTATCAGGGGTTAACTATGGCTACACCTTC.

The rearrangement uses TRBV6-1 and TRBJ1-5; 8 nucleotides match TRBD1. With V trimmed by 6 bases and J by 6 bases, 7 bases remained unmatched. The CDR3 spans 14 residues. From germline, CDR1 is MNHNS and CDR2 SASEGT. CDR3 residues: CASRSPGGVQPQHF. The CDR3 DNA reads TGTGCCAGCAGGAGCCCAGGGGGCGTTCAGCCCCAGCATTTT.

The V gene is TRBV19, the J gene TRBJ1-2; D is perhaps TRBD1 (5 bases). Germline V gene sequence: CDR1 LNHDA, CDR2 SQIVND (reference sequence). V lost 4 bases and J 4 bases, leaving 13 bases between the germline ends. The CDR3 is 14 amino acids. DNA of the CDR3: TGTGCCAGTAGTAAACAAGGGGAGGTCTATGGCTACACCTTC. Translated: CASSKQGEVYGYTF.

The CDR3 spells CASSFNQGKGSNQPQHF. The CDR3 DNA is TGTGCCAGCAGCTTTAATCAGGGAAAAGGTAGCAATCAGCCCCAGCATTTT. This chain links TRBV5-6 with TRBJ1-5, with D perhaps matching TRBD1 (5 bases). Germline values: CDR1 SGHDT, CDR2 YYEEEE. The CDR3 runs 17 residues. V was trimmed by 2 bases and J by 0 bases, leaving 15 bases between them.

J is TRBJ1-2 and V is TRBV28; possible D gene TRBD1, 5 bases. This CDR3 comprises 12 residues. Germline V gene sequence: CDR1 MDHEN, CDR2 SYDVKM. Trimming removed 6 bases at V and 5 bases at J, with 10 bases between. This CDR3 reads CASRGGLYGYTF. CDR3 nucleotide sequence: TGTGCCAGCAGGGGGGGGTTATATGGCTACACCTTC.

The chain employs TRBV5-6 and TRBJ2-7; D ambiguous. V gave up 0 bases and J gave up 2 bases, with 6 bases separating them. This CDR3 is built from 13 residues. Germline V lookup: CDR1 SGHDT, CDR2 YYEEEE. As DNA, the CDR3 is TGTGCCAGCAGCTTGGGCGGAACCTACGAGCAGTACTTC. Protein: CASSLGGTYEQYF.

This chain uses TRBV25-1 with TRBJ1-4, with a tentative D call TRBD1 (6 bases). This CDR3 is built from 14 residues. CDR1 and CDR2 (germline): MGHDK, SYGVNS. Trimming took off 4 bases at V and 4 bases at J, with 10 bases between the two ends. CDR3 protein: CASSVGQINEKLFF. DNA for the CDR3: TGTGCCAGCAGTGTTGGACAGATTAATGAAAAACTGTTTTTT.